The 20 T cell receptor beta chains below were found in one sample sequenced in a study of response to subunit inactivated influenza vaccine (dated by TCRdb to about 2018). The receptor library was made with RT-PCR. Sequencer: Illumina HiSeq 2500. TCRdb reran the public reads through fastp at Q25 and MiXCR, keeping productive beta chains. All rows with the same CDR3 protein become a single entry with the most common DNA and genes. This sample lists 500,000 or so distinct CDR3 sequences; around 9.9% were detected once. Jointly, the top ten make up less than 15% of the sample. The time point label, read with the paper, signifies: 40 to 45 days after influenza vaccine administration. Here the sequenced sample was PBMCs from blood, taken more than 35 days after vaccination. These receptor sequences come from a man in his forties or fifties who received an inactivated influenza vaccine. Donor details come from another sample of the same person, matched by shared clones.

The chain recombines TRBV7-8 with TRBJ2-2; 13 positions agree with TRBD2. The junction had 7 bases not matched to a gene; V was cut back by 4 bases and J by 2 bases. Germline values: CDR1 SGHVS, CDR2 FQNEAQ. The CDR3 is made up of 18 amino acids. In nucleotides, the CDR3 is TGTGCCAGCAGCTACCCACGACTAGCGGGGGGCAACACCGGGGAGCTGTTTTTT. This codes for CASSYPRLAGGNTGELFF.

This clonotype was recorded at least ten times. The chain is built from TRBV4-1 and TRBJ2-3, with D unclear. The CDR3 contains 15 residues. The germline CDR1 and CDR2 sequences are MGHRA and YSYEKL. V lost 0 bases and J 6 bases, leaving 13 bases between the germline ends. The CDR3 sequence is CASSQEKGYIDTQYF. CDR3 coding DNA: TGCGCCAGCAGCCAAGAGAAGGGTTATATCGATACGCAGTATTTT.

CDR3 protein: CASSSLKYSYEQYF. For the CDR3, the DNA is TGTGCCAGCAGCTCCCTCAAGTACTCCTACGAGCAGTACTTC. The chain carries TRBV11-2 and TRBJ2-7; D gene unclear. The CDR3 contains 14 residues. The V and J ends lost 4 bases and 0 bases respectively, with 10 bases between them. Germline CDR1 SGHAT, CDR2 FQNNGV.

Ten or more counts support this clonotype. This chain links TRBV10-3 with TRBJ1-3; 9 bases match TRBD1. Germline values: CDR1 ENHRY, CDR2 SYGVKD. The trim removed 10 bases at V and 7 bases at J, leaving 11 bases unmatched. This CDR3 has 14 residues. CDR3 sequence (DNA): TGTGCCACAAGGACAGGGGAAGTATCGAACACCATATATTTT. Amino acid sequence: CATRTGEVSNTIYF.

V is TRBV9 and J is TRBJ2-6; the D gene is possibly TRBD2 (6 bases). Per the germline V gene, CDR1 is SGDLS and CDR2 is YYNGEE. Trimming removed 3 bases at V and 0 bases at J, with 16 bases between. The CDR3 covers 18 residues. The CDR3: CASSDRGLGNSGANVLTF. CDR3 in DNA: TGTGCCAGCAGCGACCGGGGACTGGGGAACTCTGGGGCCAACGTCCTGACTTTC.

The rearrangement uses TRBV6-1 and TRBJ2-3; 12 bases fit TRBD2. The CDR3 is 16 amino acids. The germline gives CDR1 MNHNS, CDR2 SASEGT. V was clipped by 6 bases and J by 2 bases; unmatched bases: 6. CDR3 nucleotides: TGTGCCAGCAGACTAGCGGGGGGCGAGTTCACAGATACGCAGTATTTT. Its protein product is CASRLAGGEFTDTQYF.

This clonotype was seen ten or more times. This sequence joins TRBV3-1 and TRBJ2-7; D might be TRBD1 or TRBD2, each matching 5 bases. CDR1 is LGHDT and CDR2 is YNNKEL in the germline V gene (reference sequence). Trimming pared 4 bases from V and 3 bases from J, leaving 13 bases between. The CDR3 has 14 residues. The CDR3 DNA reads as TGTGCCAGCAGCCTTACGGGACCGGTCTACGAGCAGTACTTC. Translated: CASSLTGPVYEQYF.

This clonotype was recorded many times. This chain uses TRBV3-1 with TRBJ1-1; a possible D gene is TRBD1 (5 bases). This CDR3 has 14 amino acids. CDR1 is LGHDT and CDR2 is YNNKEL in the germline V gene (reference sequence). Trimming pared 3 bases from V and 2 bases from J, leaving 10 bases between. CDR3 sequence: CASSQGTANTEAFF. CDR3 sequence (DNA): TGTGCCAGCAGCCAGGGGACGGCAAACACTGAAGCTTTCTTT.

This clonotype was seen at least ten times. This chain links TRBV20-1 with TRBJ2-5; 11 bases agree with TRBD2. The CDR3 spans 15 residues. Trimming cost V 2 bases and J 4 bases; bases outside gene matches: 6. Germline V gene sequence: CDR1 DFQATT, CDR2 SNEGSKA (reference sequence). This CDR3 is CSARPSGRPGETQYF. The CDR3 bases are TGCAGTGCTAGACCTAGCGGGAGGCCCGGAGAGACCCAGTACTTC.

The table lists this clonotype with a few counts. The chain joins TRBV7-2 to TRBJ1-6; 8 bases fit TRBD1. With 2 bases clipped from V and 0 bases from J, the junction kept 3 bases outside the gene matches. CDR3 length: 17 residues. The germline V gene has CDR1 SGHTA and CDR2 FQGNSA. In DNA, the CDR3 is TGTGCCAGCAGCTTAAGGACAGGGCTCTCCTATAATTCACCCCTCCACTTT. Its protein product is CASSLRTGLSYNSPLHF.

This clonotype was seen repeatedly, ten times or more. This chain connects TRBV20-1 to TRBJ2-1, with 11 nucleotides matching TRBD2. CDR3 size: 14 residues. CDR1 and CDR2 (germline): DFQATT, SNEGSKA (reference sequence). The ends lost 6 bases at V and 5 bases at J; junction bases unmatched: 6. Here the CDR3 reads CSAPTSGGNNEQFF. DNA for the CDR3: TGCAGTGCACCAACTAGCGGGGGCAACAATGAGCAGTTCTTC.

The chain is built from TRBV29-1 and TRBJ2-3, with 11 bases fitting TRBD2. The germline V gene has CDR1 SQVTM and CDR2 ANQGSEA. V was pared by 7 bases and J by 7 bases, with 16 bases of the junction left unmatched. The CDR3 loop spans 16 amino acids. In nucleotides, the CDR3 is TGCAGCGCGACACCAATACTAGCGGGAGTGACAAATACGCAGTATTTT. This encodes CSATPILAGVTNTQYF.

This clonotype was seen more than once but under ten times. CDR3 coding DNA: TGCGCCAGCAGCCCCCACCAGGGCCGGGGAGATACGCAGTATTTT. Protein: CASSPHQGRGDTQYF. V is TRBV5-1 and J is TRBJ2-3; TRBD1 or TRBD2 may be the D gene (5 bases each). The CDR3 contains 15 residues. Germline CDR1 SGHRS, CDR2 YFSETQ. Trimming shortened V by 4 bases and J by 5 bases, and 17 bases separated the two germline ends.

This clonotype was counted many times. The rearrangement uses TRBV6-5 and TRBJ2-7, with D perhaps being TRBD1 or TRBD2 (6 bases each). CDR1 and CDR2 (germline): MNHEY, SVGAGI. V dropped 6 bases and J dropped 7 bases, with 13 bases sitting between them. CDR3 length equals 12 residues. As DNA, the CDR3 is TGTGCCAGCAGCTGGGGGGCCGGGGAGCAGTACTTC. Its translation is CASSWGAGEQYF.

This clonotype occurred a few times. The chain employs TRBV15 and TRBJ1-3, with D hard to call. The CDR3 sequence is 14 residues long. CDR1 is LNHNV, CDR2 YYDKDF, per germline (reference sequence). V was clipped by 3 bases and J by 4 bases, with 10 bases between them. The CDR3 DNA sequence: TGTGCCACCAGCAGGGGATTAAACGGAAACACCATATATTTT. The encoded protein is CATSRGLNGNTIYF.

This clonotype showed up just a few times. The chain is built from TRBV20-1 and TRBJ2-6; TRBD1 is a possible D gene (6 bases). The V gene lost 0 bases and the J gene lost 1 base, with 10 bases spanning the gap. Per the germline V gene, CDR1 is DFQATT and CDR2 is SNEGSKA (reference sequence). This CDR3 spans 16 amino acids. This CDR3 is CSARDLRGSGANVLTF. Here the CDR3 DNA reads TGCAGTGCTAGAGATCTTAGGGGGTCTGGGGCCAACGTCCTGACTTTC.

CDR3 nucleotides: TGTGCCAGCGCCGTGGGTCCCTACGAGCAGTACTTC. Translation: CASAVGPYEQYF. The chain is built from TRBV12-3 or TRBV12-4 and TRBJ2-7, with unresolved D. Trimming left V 8 bases short and J 2 bases short, with 10 bases between. This CDR3 has 12 residues.

This chain connects TRBV11-2 to TRBJ2-3; TRBD2 matches at 7 bases. V was pared by 2 bases and J by 4 bases, with 9 bases of the junction left unmatched. Germline-derived CDR1 and CDR2 are SGHAT and FQNNGV. This CDR3 is 16 amino acids long. CDR3 bases: TGTGCCAGCAGCTTAAACGGCGGGAGAGTCCCAGATACGCAGTATTTT. Amino acids: CASSLNGGRVPDTQYF.

The chain recombines TRBV7-2 with TRBJ2-6; D call uncertain. The CDR3 runs 15 residues. V was trimmed by 2 bases and J by 2 bases, leaving 7 bases between them. CDR1 is SGHTA and CDR2 is FQGNSA in the germline V gene. The CDR3 nucleotides read TGTGCCAGCAGCTTAACCCGGGCTGGGGCCAACGTCCTGACTTTC. It translates to CASSLTRAGANVLTF.

Concerning this clonotype: A much larger clone sits a single nucleotide away, making a read error possible. No conserved phenylalanine or tryptophan ends this CDR3, so it is likely a read error. This chain links TRBV12-3 or TRBV12-4 with TRBJ2-7; 9 nucleotides match TRBD1. This CDR3 is 13 amino acids long. J lost 5 bases, V lost 6 bases, and 5 bases had no gene match. The CDR3: CASSSGTGNEQYL. CDR3 DNA: TGTGCCAGCAGCTCCGGGACAGGGAACGAGCAGTACCTC.